The rows below give T cell receptor beta chains drawn from one sample of a study of T-cell reconstitution after alpha-beta-depleted transplantation in children. TCRdb re-called the PCR reads with MiXCR, one entry per CDR3 protein. This sample carries roughly 590,000 distinct CDR3 sequences, around 17% of them seen once, and the ten largest clones take under 1.2%. The sequencing here drew on PBMCs from the stem cell graft donor, taken from the stem cell graft. The receptor source for this set is a human donor who donated a stem cell graft to a child with acute myeloid leukemia. The CDR3 runs from the conserved cysteine through the conserved F or W. Fields, in order: clone size, J gene, D gene, V gene, CDR3 protein, CDR3 DNA. D genes are given only for firm matches. A row's size may be missing; if present it is once, few, many or a size class.

>many|TRBJ2-4|-|TRBV29-1
CSVASKLAKNIQYF
TGCAGCGTTGCCTCGAAATTAGCCAAAAACATTCAGTACTTC
>many|TRBJ2-7|-|TRBV20-1
CSAADSNSYEQYF
TGCAGTGCTGCGGACAGTAACTCCTACGAGCAGTACTTC
>many|TRBJ2-3|-|TRBV7-2
CASSKELSRSQYF
TGTGCCAGCAGCAAAGAACTCAGTAGATCGCAGTATTTT
>many|TRBJ1-1|-|TRBV6-5
CASSRGNEAFF
TGTGCCAGCTCCAGGGGAAATGAAGCTTTCTTT
>-|TRBJ2-5|TRBD2|TRBV12-3/TRBV12-4
CASSFGGARETQYF
TGTGCCAGCAGTTTCGGGGGGGCGAGAGAGACCCAGTACTTC
>many|TRBJ2-7|-|TRBV10-3
CAISEGAYEQYF
TGTGCCATCAGTGAGGGGGCCTACGAGCAGTACTTC
>-|TRBJ1-2|TRBD1|TRBV10-3
CAISEPGTGYGYTF
TGTGCCATCAGTGAGCCCGGGACAGGATATGGCTACACCTTC
>once|TRBJ2-2|-|TRBV11-2
CASSPYRGQYANTGELFF
TGTGCCAGCAGCCCCTATCGTGGCCAGTACGCGAACACCGGGGAGCTGTTTTTT
>many|TRBJ2-5|-|TRBV5-1
CASRLGGRGTQYF
TGCGCCAGCAGGTTAGGGGGTCGGGGAACCCAGTACTTC
>few|TRBJ2-7|TRBD2|TRBV20-1
CSARDQERGAYEQYF
TGCAGTGCTAGAGATCAGGAGCGGGGGGCCTACGAGCAGTACTTC
>few|TRBJ2-7|TRBD1|TRBV7-2
CASNLNRGYAYEQYF
TGTGCCAGCAACTTAAACAGGGGTTACGCCTACGAGCAGTACTTC
>many|TRBJ2-1|-|TRBV10-3
CAISEDPNSEQFF
TGTGCCATCAGTGAAGACCCCAACAGTGAGCAGTTCTTC
>many|TRBJ2-3|TRBD2|TRBV29-1
CSLGALDTSGDTQYF
TGCAGCCTCGGGGCCCTGGATACTAGCGGGGATACGCAGTATTTT
>many|TRBJ1-1|-|TRBV27
CASSASRGNTEAFF
TGTGCCAGCAGCGCGTCGCGGGGCAACACTGAAGCTTTCTTT
>few|TRBJ1-5|TRBD1|TRBV7-2
CASSSTGGLGQPQHF
TGTGCCAGCAGCTCCACAGGGGGCTTGGGACAGCCCCAGCATTTT
>many|TRBJ1-2|TRBD1|TRBV29-1
CSVRPNDRAYGYTF
TGCAGCGTTCGCCCGAATGACAGGGCCTATGGCTACACCTTC
>few|TRBJ1-4|TRBD1|TRBV4-3
CASSRLTGEVEKLFF
TGCGCCAGCAGCCGCCTGACAGGGGAGGTTGAAAAACTGTTTTTT
>-|TRBJ1-1|-|TRBV28
CASSIALRGDTEAFF
TGTGCCAGCAGTATTGCCCTGAGGGGAGACACTGAAGCTTTCTTT
>-|TRBJ1-2|TRBD1|TRBV7-6
CASSQDRGFSGYTF
TGTGCCAGCAGTCAAGACAGGGGGTTCTCTGGCTACACCTTC
>once|TRBJ2-5|-|TRBV29-1
CSLLASPGETQYF
TGCAGCCTCCTAGCTAGCCCTGGGGAGACCCAGTACTTC